Each of the 3 T cell receptor beta chains below was sequenced from the same sample in a study of early T cells in non-severe SARS-CoV-2 infection. TCRdb reprocessed the 5' RACE reads with MiXCR, giving one entry per CDR3 protein. The sample gives tens of thousands of distinct CDR3 sequences, 20% to 25% of which show up once; 4% to 5% is in the top ten. The sequences come from whole blood, collected at baseline. The source of these receptors is an adult who was a healthcare worker with PCR-confirmed SARS-CoV-2 infection or an uninfected control (not recorded which).

Only a few counts were recorded for this clonotype. The chain links TRBV30 to TRBJ2-7, with 10 bases fitting TRBD1. The CDR3 has 14 amino acids. Germline loops: CDR1 GTSNPN, CDR2 SVGIG (reference sequence). The V and J ends lost 1 base and 3 bases, in that order; junction bases with no gene match: 3. The CDR3, as DNA: TGTGCCTGGAGTGCGACAGGGGGCGTCTACGAGCAGTACTTC. Translation gives CAWSATGGVYEQYF.

CDR3 amino acids: CATSRDRPTREAKNIQYF. In DNA form, the CDR3 reads TGTGCCACCAGCAGAGATAGGCCAACCCGAGAGGCCAAAAACATTCAGTACTTC. The chain combines TRBV15 with TRBJ2-4; D is undetermined. V was trimmed by 0 bases and J by 1 base, leaving 16 bases between them. The V gene's germline CDR1 is LNHNV and CDR2 YYDKDF (reference sequence). This CDR3 has 18 amino acids. Combining the CDR3 with reference TRBV15 and TRBJ2-4 gives the whole variable domain DAMVIQNPRYQVTQFGKPVTLSCSQTLNHNVMYWYQQKSSQAPKLLFHYYDKDFNNEADTPDNFQSRRPNTSFCFLDIRSPGLGDTAMYLCATSRDRPTREAKNIQYFGAGTRLSVL.

The V call is TRBV7-2, the J call TRBJ2-7; D is unresolved. The CDR3 is 15 residues long. Germline CDR1 and CDR2: SGHTA and FQGNSA. V was cut by 2 bases and J by 0 bases, with 11 bases left in between. The CDR3 sequence is CASSLFAASSYEQYF. The DNA for the CDR3 is TGTGCCAGCAGCTTATTCGCGGCGAGCTCCTACGAGCAGTACTTC.